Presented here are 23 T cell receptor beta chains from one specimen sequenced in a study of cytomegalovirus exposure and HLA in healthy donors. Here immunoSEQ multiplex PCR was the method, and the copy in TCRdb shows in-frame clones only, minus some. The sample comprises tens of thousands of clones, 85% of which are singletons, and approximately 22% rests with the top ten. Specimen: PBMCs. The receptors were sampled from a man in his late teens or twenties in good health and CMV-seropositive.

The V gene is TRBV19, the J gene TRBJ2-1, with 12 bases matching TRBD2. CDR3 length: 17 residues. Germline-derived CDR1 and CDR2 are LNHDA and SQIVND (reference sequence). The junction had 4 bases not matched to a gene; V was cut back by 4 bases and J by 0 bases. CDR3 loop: CASSTSGRARSYNEQFF. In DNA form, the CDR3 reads TGTGCCAGTAGTACTAGCGGGAGGGCCCGCTCCTACAATGAGCAGTTCTTC.

CDR3 DNA: TGTGCCAGCAGTTACCCAACAATCGCTGGCGGGTACGAGCAGTACTTC. It encodes CASSYPTIAGGYEQYF. The V call is TRBV6-5, the J call TRBJ2-7; the D gene is possibly TRBD2 (5 bases). V was shortened by 2 bases and J by 4 bases, with 18 bases between the two germline ends. This CDR3 comprises 16 residues. Germline lookup yields CDR1 MNHEY and CDR2 SVGAGI.

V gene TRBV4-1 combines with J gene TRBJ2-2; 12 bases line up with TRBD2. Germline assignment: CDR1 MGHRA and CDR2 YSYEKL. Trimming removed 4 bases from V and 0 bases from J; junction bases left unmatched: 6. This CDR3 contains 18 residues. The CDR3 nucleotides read TGCGCCAGCAGCCGAGGACTAGCGGGACTCTCGAACACCGGGGAGCTGTTTTTT. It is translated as CASSRGLAGLSNTGELFF.

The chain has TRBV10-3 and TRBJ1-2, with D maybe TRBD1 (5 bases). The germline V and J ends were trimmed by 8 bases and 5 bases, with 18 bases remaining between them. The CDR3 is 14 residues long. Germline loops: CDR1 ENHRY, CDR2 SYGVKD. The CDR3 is CAIGADGGVYGYTF. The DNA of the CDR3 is TGTGCCATCGGGGCGGACGGCGGTGTATATGGCTACACCTTC.

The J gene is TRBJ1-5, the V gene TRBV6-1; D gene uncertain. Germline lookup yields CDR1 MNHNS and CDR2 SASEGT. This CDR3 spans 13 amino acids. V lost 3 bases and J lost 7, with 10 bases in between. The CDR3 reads CASSERDDQPQHF. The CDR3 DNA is TGTGCCAGCAGTGAGCGGGATGACCAGCCCCAGCATTTT.

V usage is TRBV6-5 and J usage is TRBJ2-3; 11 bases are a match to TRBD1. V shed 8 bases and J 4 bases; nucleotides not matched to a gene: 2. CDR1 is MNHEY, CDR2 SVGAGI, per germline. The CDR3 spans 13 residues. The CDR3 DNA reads TGTGCCAGCGGGACAGGGGGATCAGATACGCAGTATTTT. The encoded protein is CASGTGGSDTQYF.

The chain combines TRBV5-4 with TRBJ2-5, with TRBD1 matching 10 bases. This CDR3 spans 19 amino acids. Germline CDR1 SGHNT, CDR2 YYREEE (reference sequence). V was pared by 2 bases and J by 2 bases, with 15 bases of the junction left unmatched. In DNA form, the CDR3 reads TGTGCCAGCAGCTTTCCAGGGGCCGACAGGGGGCGCCGTCAAGAGACCCAGTACTTC. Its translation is CASSFPGADRGRRQETQYF.

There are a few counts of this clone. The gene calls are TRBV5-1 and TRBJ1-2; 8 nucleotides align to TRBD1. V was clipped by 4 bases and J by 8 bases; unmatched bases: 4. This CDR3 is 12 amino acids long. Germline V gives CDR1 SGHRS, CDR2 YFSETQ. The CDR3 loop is CASSADREGYTF. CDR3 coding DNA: TGCGCCAGCAGCGCGGACAGGGAAGGCTACACCTTC.

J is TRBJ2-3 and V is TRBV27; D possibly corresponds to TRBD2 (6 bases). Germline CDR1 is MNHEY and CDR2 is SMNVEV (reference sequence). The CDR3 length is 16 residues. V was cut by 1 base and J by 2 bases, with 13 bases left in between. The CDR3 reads CASSLWAGGATDTQYF. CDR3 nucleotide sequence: TGTGCCAGCAGTTTATGGGCGGGCGGGGCCACAGATACGCAGTATTTT.

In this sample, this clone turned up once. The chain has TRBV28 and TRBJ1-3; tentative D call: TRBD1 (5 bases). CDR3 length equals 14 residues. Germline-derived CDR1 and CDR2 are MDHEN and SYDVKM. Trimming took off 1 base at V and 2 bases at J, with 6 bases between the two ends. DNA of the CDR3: TGTGCCAGCAGTTTATCAGGGACTGGAAACACCATATATTTT. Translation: CASSLSGTGNTIYF.

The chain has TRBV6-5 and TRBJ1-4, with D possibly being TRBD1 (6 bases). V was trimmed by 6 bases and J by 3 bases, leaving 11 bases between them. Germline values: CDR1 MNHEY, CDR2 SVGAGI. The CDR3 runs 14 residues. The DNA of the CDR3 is TGTGCCAGCAGACACGGACAGTCTAATGAAAAACTGTTTTTT. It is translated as CASRHGQSNEKLFF.

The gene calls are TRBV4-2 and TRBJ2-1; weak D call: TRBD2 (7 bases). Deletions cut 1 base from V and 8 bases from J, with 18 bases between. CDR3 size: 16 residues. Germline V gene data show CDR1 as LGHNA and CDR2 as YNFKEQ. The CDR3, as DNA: TGTGCCAGCAGCCAAGGGAGGGAGGGGGACGTCTATGAGCAGTTCTTC. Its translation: CASSQGREGDVYEQFF.

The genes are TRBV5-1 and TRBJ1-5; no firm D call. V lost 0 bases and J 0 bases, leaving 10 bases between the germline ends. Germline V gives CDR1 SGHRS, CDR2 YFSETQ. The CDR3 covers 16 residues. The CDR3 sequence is CASSLGSGNSNQPQHF. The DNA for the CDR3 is TGCGCCAGCAGCTTGGGGTCGGGGAATAGCAATCAGCCCCAGCATTTT.

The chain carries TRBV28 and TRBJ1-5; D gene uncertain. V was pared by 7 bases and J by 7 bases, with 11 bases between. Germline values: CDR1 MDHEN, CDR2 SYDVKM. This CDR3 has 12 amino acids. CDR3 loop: CASNSERQPQHF. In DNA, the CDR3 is TGTGCCAGCAATTCGGAGCGCCAGCCCCAGCATTTT.

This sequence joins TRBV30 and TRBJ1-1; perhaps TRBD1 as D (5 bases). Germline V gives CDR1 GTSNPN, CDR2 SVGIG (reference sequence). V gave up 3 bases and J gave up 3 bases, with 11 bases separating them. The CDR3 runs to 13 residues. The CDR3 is CAWSPDIYTEAFF. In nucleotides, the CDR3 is TGTGCCTGGAGCCCGGACATTTACACTGAAGCTTTCTTT.

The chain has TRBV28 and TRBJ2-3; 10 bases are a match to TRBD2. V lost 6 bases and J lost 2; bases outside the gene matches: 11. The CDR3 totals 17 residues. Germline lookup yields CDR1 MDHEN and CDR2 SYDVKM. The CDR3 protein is CASRKPFGLAATDTQYF. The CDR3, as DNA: TGTGCCAGCAGGAAGCCCTTTGGACTAGCGGCCACAGATACGCAGTATTTT.

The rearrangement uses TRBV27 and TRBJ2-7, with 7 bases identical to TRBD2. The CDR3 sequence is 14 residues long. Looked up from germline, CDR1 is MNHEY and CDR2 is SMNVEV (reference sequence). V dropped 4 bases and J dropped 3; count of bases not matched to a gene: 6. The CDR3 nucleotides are TGTGCCAGCAGTTACGTGGGGAGGGACTACGAGCAGTACTTC. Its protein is CASSYVGRDYEQYF.

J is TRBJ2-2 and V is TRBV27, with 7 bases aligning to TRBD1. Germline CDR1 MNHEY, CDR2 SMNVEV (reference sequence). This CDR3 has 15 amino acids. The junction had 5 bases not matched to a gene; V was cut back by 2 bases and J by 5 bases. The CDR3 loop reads CASSLTGVGTGELFF. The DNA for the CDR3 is TGTGCCAGCAGTTTAACAGGGGTCGGGACCGGGGAGCTGTTTTTT.

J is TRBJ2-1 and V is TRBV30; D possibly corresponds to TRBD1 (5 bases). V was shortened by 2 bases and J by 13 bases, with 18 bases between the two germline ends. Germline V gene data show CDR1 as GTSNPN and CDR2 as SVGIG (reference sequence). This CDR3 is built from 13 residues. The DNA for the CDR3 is TGTGCCTGGAGTTCTGGGGCAAGGGATTTACAGTTCTTC. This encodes CAWSSGARDLQFF.

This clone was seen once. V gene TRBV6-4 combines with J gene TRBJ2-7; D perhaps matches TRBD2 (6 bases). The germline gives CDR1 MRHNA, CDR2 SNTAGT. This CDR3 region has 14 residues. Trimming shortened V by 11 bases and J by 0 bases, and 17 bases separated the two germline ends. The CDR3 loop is CARVGLISSYEQYV. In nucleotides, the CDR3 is TGTGCCCGGGTGGGACTCATTAGCTCCTACGAGCAGTACGTC.

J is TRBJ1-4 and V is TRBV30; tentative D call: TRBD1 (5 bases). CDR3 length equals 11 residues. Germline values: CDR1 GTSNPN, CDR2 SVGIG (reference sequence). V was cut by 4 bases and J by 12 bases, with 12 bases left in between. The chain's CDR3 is CAWKTGNQLFF. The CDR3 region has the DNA TGTGCCTGGAAAACAGGAAACCAACTGTTTTTT.

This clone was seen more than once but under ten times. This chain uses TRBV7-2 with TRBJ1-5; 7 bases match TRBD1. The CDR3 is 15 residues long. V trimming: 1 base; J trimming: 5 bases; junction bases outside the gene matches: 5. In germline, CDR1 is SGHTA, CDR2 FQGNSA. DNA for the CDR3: TGTGCCAGCAGCTTAGGGGCAGGGGGTGATCAGCCCCAGCATTTT. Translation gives CASSLGAGGDQPQHF.

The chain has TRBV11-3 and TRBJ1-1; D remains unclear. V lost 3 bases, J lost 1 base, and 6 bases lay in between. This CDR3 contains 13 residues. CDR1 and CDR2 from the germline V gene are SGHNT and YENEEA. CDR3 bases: TGTGCCAGCAGCTTCGCAGAGAACACTGAAGCTTTCTTT. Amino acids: CASSFAENTEAFF.